This T cell receptor beta chain was recorded in a study of HIV-infected patients and healthy controls. Study outcomes and limitations: HIV+ repertoires were severely depleted of MAIT alpha-chain CDR3s, unlike healthy controls.

This clonotype was seen repeatedly, ten times or more. Antigen: not known. The CDR3 has 15 residues. Trimming stripped 3 bases from V and 3 bases from J, with 14 bases between. Germline-derived CDR1 and CDR2 are SGHVS and FNYEAQ. The repertoire came from unfractionated whole blood and reflected all unsorted peripheral T cells. Enrolled donors were untreated HIV-infected adults about to begin antiretroviral therapy. Reverse transcription used 500 to 550 ng RNA and constant-region primers for alpha and beta. Separate chain-specific third strand synthesis with multiplexing indices produced the alpha and beta libraries. TCRdb reprocessed the 5' RACE reads with MiXCR, giving one entry per CDR3 protein. This sample yields about 12,000 distinct CDR3 sequences, of which about 9% are seen a single time; 23% belongs to the top ten.

This material consisted of blood, taken before antiretroviral therapy. The chain links TRBV7-6 to TRBJ1-1; D is unresolved. This receptor was taken from an adult with HIV infection. The donor label of this sample is uncertain. CDR3 DNA: TGTGCCAGCAGCTTGGCGGGTCTTAAGGACACTGAAGCTTTCTTT. Amino acid sequence: CASSLAGLKDTEAFF.